This TCR beta chain came from a study of shared clonotypes between healthy human individuals. Regarding the study as a whole: The study found approximately 5% of naive CD4 clonotypes shared across a handful of donors. On the whole, naive subsets had larger estimated richness than memory subsets had. Among non-shared clonotypes, generation probabilities were lower than among those shared by all four donors.

The CDR3 covers 22 residues. A note on this clone: Its antigen is unknown.

Method: immunoSEQ multiplex PCR; TCRdb's copy keeps in-frame clones and lacks some. The table records about 1 million clones, approximately 72% of them present only once. Sequencing was carried out using memory CD4+ T cells sorted from blood. Specified subset: CD45RA-negative fraction. This TCR was sampled from a man aged 18 to 29 in good health. The rearrangement joins TRBV21-1 to TRBJ1-6. TRBV21-1 is designated a pseudogene. DNA for the CDR3: TGTGCCAGCAGCTCTAGCCGAGTGCCGGGGCCTTCCAGGGATTCCAATAATTCACCCCTCCACTTT. Protein sequence: CASSSSRVPGPSRDSNNSPLHF.